This T cell receptor (beta chain) was profiled in a study of blood T cell repertoires in COVID-19 (dated by TCRdb to 2020 to 2022). With regard to the full study: Samples covering the acute and convalescent phases of COVID-19 were provided by collaborators in the United States, Italy and Spain. The prospective study material was composed of cDNA or gDNA derived from T cells, B-cell-depleted T cells, or PBMCs. Deeply sampled blood TCRbeta repertoires from subjects exposed to, actively infected with, or recovered from COVID-19 were included in the dataset. The repertoires were released in a freely available public database meant as a resource for research on the immune response to SARS-CoV-2. Samples were obtained from the ongoing ImmuneRACE study (first 160 participants) and from over 1,000 subjects provided by 6 global collaborators. Sample metadata almost always included a de-identified subject ID, COVID-19 status, age in years and sex. HLA class I and class II types, where available, came from metadata supplied by the sample provider rather than from assay-based typing.

What the study reported, not specific to this receptor: The amount of clinical and demographic metadata varied by source and participant and was provided uncurated.

Collaborating institutions collected whole blood in K2EDTA tubes following their own protocols. For TCRbeta analysis, collaborators shipped samples as frozen whole blood, isolated PBMCs, or DNA extracted from either of those sample types. The CDR3, cysteine through phenylalanine, is 13 amino acids long. Only the CDR3 region is kept as DNA, spanning 39 bases read in frame from base 1. V is cut back by 9 bases and J by 4 bases, with 4 bases in the junction unmatched. CDR1 and CDR2 were assigned from the germline V gene (reference sequence) as LNHDA and SQIVND. TCRbeta CDR3 regions were amplified from genomic DNA using the immunoSEQ Assay, a bias-controlled multiplex PCR. The study's processing was this. Within the assay, amplification of reference gene primers was used to estimate how many nucleated cells each sample contained. To quantify the absolute abundance of each unique TCRbeta CDR3 rearrangement, sequence reads were collapsed and filtered. For each sample, productive Simpson clonality was calculated as the square root of Simpson's diversity index over productive rearrangements. TCRdb re-hosts the immuneACCESS table, in-frame sequences only. Its copies lack some clones; in the studies checked, an unresolved V gene accounts for under half of them, and the cause for the rest is not known. The V and J calls and the clone size are those of that table, but D and trimming were determined from the DNA. This sample has about 130,000 clones in its table, and about 87% of those were observed once. The top ten constitute around 3.4% of the sample.

As to this clone: No cognate antigen has been identified for it. No per-base quality is available; no much larger clone lies one base away.

This clonotype was obtained from a woman aged 60-70 years with acute or convalescent COVID-19. This chain joins TRBV19 to TRBJ2-5, and 11 bases in between align with TRBD1. Sequencing was done on a sample of peripheral blood. This receptor has the CDR3 CASSGTGGETQYF. The nucleotide sequence reads TGTGCCAGCTCCGGGACAGGGGGAGAGACCCAGTACTTC.